This T cell receptor beta chain derives from a study of a mutant IDH1 vaccine in newly diagnosed glioma. Background on the study: Patients in the study were vaccinated eight times, receiving shots in weeks 1, 3, 5, 7, 11, 15, 19 and 23. Vaccine administration was initiated 4-6 weeks following radiotherapy alone, or with temozolomide cycles. Patients arrived already treated with radiotherapy, temozolomide, or both, most having had both.

Noted time point: week 23, last vaccination. Vaccination comprised doses that each held 300 ug of mutant IDH1 20-mer peptide, plus topical imiquimod. The donors' diagnosis was new WHO grade 3 or 4 astrocytoma that was IDH1-mutant and ATRX-lost. This clone was seen more than once but under ten times. As yet, its antigen is unknown. Measured with immunoSEQ multiplex PCR; TCRdb has only the in-frame clones, and not every one. The table has over 45,000 clones, about 80% seen once. V lost 5 bases, J lost 6 bases, and 11 bases lay in between. Germline V gives CDR1 SEHNR, CDR2 FQNEAQ (reference sequence). The CDR3 spans 12 residues.

Specimen: PBMCs, collected from a glioma patient whose treatment included an IDH1 peptide vaccine. This sequence was found in a man aged 40-49 years with glioma. The rearrangement joins TRBV7-9 to TRBJ2-7, with D hard to call. CDR3 DNA: TGTGCCAGCAGCCTCACGCCGGGCGAGCAGTACTTC. Its protein is CASSLTPGEQYF. Supplemented by reference TRBV7-9 and TRBJ2-7, the full variable domain reads DTGVSQNPRHKITKRGQNVTFRCDPISEHNRLYWYRQTLGQGPEFLTYFQNEAQLEKSRLLSDRFSAERPKGSFSTLEIQRTEQGDSAMYLCASSLTPGEQYFGPGTRLTVT.